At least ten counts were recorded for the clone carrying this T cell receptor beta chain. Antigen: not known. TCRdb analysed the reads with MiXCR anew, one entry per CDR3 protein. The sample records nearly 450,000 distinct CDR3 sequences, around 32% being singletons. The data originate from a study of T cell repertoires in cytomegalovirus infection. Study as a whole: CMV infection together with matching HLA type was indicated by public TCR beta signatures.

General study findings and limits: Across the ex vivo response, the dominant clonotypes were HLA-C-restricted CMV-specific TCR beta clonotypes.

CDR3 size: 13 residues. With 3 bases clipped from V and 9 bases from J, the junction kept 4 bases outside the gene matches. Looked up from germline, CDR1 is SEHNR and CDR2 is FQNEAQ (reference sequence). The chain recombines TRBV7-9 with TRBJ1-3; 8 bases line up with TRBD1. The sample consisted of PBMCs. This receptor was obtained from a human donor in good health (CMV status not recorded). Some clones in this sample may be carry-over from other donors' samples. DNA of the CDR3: TGTGCCAGCAGCTTTGGACAGGGCTTCACCATATATTTT. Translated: CASSFGQGFTIYF.